This T cell receptor (beta chain) came from a study of Graves' ophthalmopathy and Graves' hyperthyroidism. Overall study results and limits: A majority of expanded thyroid clonotypes exceeding 0.001 frequency were likewise present in blood.

This CDR3 contains 15 residues. The J segment lost 2 bases and the V segment lost 3 bases, leaving 4 bases of the junction unmatched. Germline loops: CDR1 SGHDT, CDR2 YYEEEE. This clonotype was seen only once. The antigen is not known. Those donors who had ophthalmopathy presented with moderate-to-severe activity, a CAS of ≥3, a NOSPECS of ≥4 and a duration under 3 months. Transcripts of RNA were the source for amplifying TCR beta CDR3 regions. The authors performed first-round RT-PCR with HTBI primers and then a second-round multiplex PCR. From the multiplex PCR reads, TCRdb called clonotypes with MiXCR, one entry per CDR3 protein. The sample contains about 48,000 distinct CDR3 sequences, around half of which appear only once.

The TCR was taken from an adult man with Graves' ophthalmopathy. Sample: peripheral blood. The chain employs TRBV5-6 and TRBJ2-3; 9 bases fit TRBD1. The CDR3 bases are TGTGCCAGCAGCTGGCGGACAGGGGACACAGATACGCAGTATTTT. It translates to CASSWRTGDTDTQYF.